This record concerns one T cell receptor (beta chain) sequence. Its antigen is undetermined. This table comes from immunoSEQ multiplex PCR, and its TCRdb copy is limited to in-frame clones, with some not included. The data contain some 160,000 clones, around 92% of them singletons. The data were taken from a study of T cell responses to AZD1222 COVID-19 vaccine. Study context: The study pooled second doses at about 4 or about 12 weeks. Study conclusions and caveats: Only a handful of AZD1222 recipients were seropositive at baseline. Rises in breadth and depth of Spike-specific TCRs came after two AZD1222 doses.

Looked up from germline, CDR1 is LGHNA and CDR2 is YSLEER. Trimming left V 0 bases short and J 5 bases short, with 15 bases between. The CDR3 extends over 16 amino acids. The TCR sequence derives from an adult in good health. The source was peripheral blood, collected on day 0 of AZD1222 vaccination. The rearrangement joins TRBV4-3 to TRBJ2-3, with D tentatively TRBD1 (7 bases). CDR3 DNA sequence: TGCGCCAGCAGCCAAGATGGGCAGGGGGGTGGAGATACGCAGTATTTT. Its translation is CASSQDGQGGGDTQYF.